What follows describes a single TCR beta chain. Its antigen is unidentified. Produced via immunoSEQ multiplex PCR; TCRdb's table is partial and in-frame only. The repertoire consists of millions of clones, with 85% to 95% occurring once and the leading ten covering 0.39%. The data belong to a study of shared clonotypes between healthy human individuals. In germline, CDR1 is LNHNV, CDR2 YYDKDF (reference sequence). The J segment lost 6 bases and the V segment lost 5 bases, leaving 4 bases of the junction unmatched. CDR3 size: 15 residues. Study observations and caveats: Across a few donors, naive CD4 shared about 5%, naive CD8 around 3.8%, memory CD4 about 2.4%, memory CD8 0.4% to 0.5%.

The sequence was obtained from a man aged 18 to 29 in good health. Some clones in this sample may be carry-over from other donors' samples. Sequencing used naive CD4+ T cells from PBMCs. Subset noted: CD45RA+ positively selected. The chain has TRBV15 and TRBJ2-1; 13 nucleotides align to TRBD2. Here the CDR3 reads CATSLTSGRANEQFF. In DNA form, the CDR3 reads TGTGCCACCAGCCTAACTAGCGGGAGGGCCAATGAGCAGTTCTTC.